This TCR beta chain was documented in a study of spatial heterogeneity in lung cancer. The CDR3 has 14 amino acids. CDR1 SGHRS and CDR2 YFSETQ come from the germline V gene. The V end lost 4 bases, the J end lost 7 bases, and 15 bases lay between the germline ends. A unique molecular identifier was carried by every single TCR cDNA molecule. TCRdb re-analysed the 5' RACE reads in MiXCR, keeping a single row per CDR3 protein. The sample has almost 75,000 distinct CDR3 sequences; more than 10% are singletons. The time point here: sample taken at primary tumor resection. Whole RNA was taken from tumor, nontumor lung or frozen PBMC; it was then sequenced unsorted. Donors were some 72 untreated early-stage non-small cell lung cancer patients.

The sequenced sample was PBMCs, obtained at surgery. The chain links TRBV5-1 to TRBJ2-1; TRBD2 is a possible D gene (5 bases). The origin of this receptor is a male donor with early-stage non-small cell lung cancer. CDR3 residues: CASSTAGGGNEQFF. DNA of the CDR3: TGCGCCAGCAGCACCGCGGGCGGAGGTAATGAGCAGTTCTTC.